One and the same sample provided the 9 T cell receptor beta chains below, sequenced in a study of blood T cells in healthy people across ages. Primed by a sample-barcoded 5' primer and a J-beta primer mix, a second PCR proceeded for about 6 to 11 cycles. From the 5' RACE reads, TCRdb called clonotypes with MiXCR, one entry per CDR3 protein. The sample carries about 1.5 million distinct CDR3 sequences, less than 45% recorded once. Specimen: blood. These receptors originate from a woman between 18 and 29 years old in good health.

This clonotype has a count of ten or more. CDR3 region: CASSSGTGFFSETQYF. For the CDR3, the DNA is TGTGCCAGCAGTTCGGGGACAGGGTTTTTCTCAGAGACCCAGTACTTC. The chain is built from TRBV28 and TRBJ2-5, with TRBD1 identical over 9 bases. V gave up 4 bases and J gave up 4 bases; unmatched junction bases: 10. The CDR3 covers 16 residues. Germline assignment: CDR1 MDHEN and CDR2 SYDVKM. The full variable domain, rest sourced from reference TRBV28 and TRBJ2-5, is DVKVTQSSRYLVKRTGEKVFLECVQDMDHENMFWYRQDPGLGLRLIYFSYDVKMKEKGDIPEGYSVSREKKERFSLILESASTNQTSMYLCASSSGTGFFSETQYFGPGTRLLVL.

A remark on this clonotype: The CDR3 ends on some other residue instead of the conserved phenylalanine or tryptophan, so this is likely a read error. The chain's CDR3 is CASSRARYEQYI. In DNA form, the CDR3 reads TGTGCCAGCAGCCGAGCTAGGTACGAGCAGTACATC. The J gene is TRBJ2-7, the V gene TRBV7-9; no reliable D call. The CDR3 is made up of 12 amino acids. V was trimmed by 5 bases and J by 4 bases, leaving 9 bases between them. Germline CDR1 reads SEHNR; CDR2 reads FQNEAQ (reference sequence).

The chain is built from TRBV20-1 and TRBJ1-2, with 9 bases matching TRBD1. The CDR3 is made up of 15 amino acids. Germline CDR1 DFQATT, CDR2 SNEGSKA (reference sequence). With V trimmed by 6 bases and J by 4 bases, 12 bases remained unmatched. The CDR3 loop is CSAPPGQGLPYGYTF. The CDR3 region has the DNA TGCAGTGCGCCCCCGGGACAGGGACTACCCTATGGCTACACCTTC.

The chain links TRBV7-2 to TRBJ2-1; 13 positions agree with TRBD2. Trimming cost V 6 bases and J 8 bases; bases outside gene matches: 7. CDR1 SGHTA and CDR2 FQGNSA come from the germline V gene. This CDR3 is 15 amino acids long. The CDR3 reads CASRSTLAGGDEQFF. CDR3 in DNA: TGTGCCAGCAGATCAACACTAGCGGGAGGGGATGAGCAGTTCTTC.

The chain joins TRBV10-3 to TRBJ2-2; TRBD1 is a possible D gene (6 bases). The CDR3 has 14 residues. The V gene's germline CDR1 is ENHRY and CDR2 SYGVKD. V lost 8 bases and J lost 0, with 10 bases in between. The CDR3 region is CAIGGTANTGELFF. The CDR3 bases are TGTGCCATCGGGGGCACAGCGAACACCGGGGAGCTGTTTTTT.

This sequence joins TRBV6-1 and TRBJ1-4; D call uncertain. Germline V gives CDR1 MNHNS, CDR2 SASEGT. V was cut by 6 bases and J by 0 bases, with 11 bases left in between. The CDR3 consists of 15 residues. The CDR3 DNA reads TGTGCCAGCAGGAGGACGGAAGCAACTAATGAAAAACTGTTTTTT. Its protein product is CASRRTEATNEKLFF.

The genes are TRBV6-1 and TRBJ1-2; 8 bases fit TRBD1. Germline CDR1 reads MNHNS; CDR2 reads SASEGT. This CDR3 has 14 residues. Unmatched junction bases numbered 10, after V lost 7 bases and J lost 6 bases. In DNA, the CDR3 is TGTGCCAGCATCACTAGACAGGGGAGGAATGGCTACACCTTC. It translates to CASITRQGRNGYTF.

The chain combines TRBV20-1 with TRBJ2-7; 8 bases are shared with TRBD2. This CDR3 is 16 amino acids long. V lost 0 bases, J lost 0 bases, and 7 bases stayed unmatched. Germline loops: CDR1 DFQATT, CDR2 SNEGSKA (reference sequence). DNA of the CDR3: TGCAGTGCTAGAGATCAGGGAGCGGGGGCCTCCTACGAGCAGTACTTC. Its translation is CSARDQGAGASYEQYF.

This clonotype appeared a few times. The chain combines TRBV7-2 with TRBJ2-5; D is uncertain. V gave up 1 base and J gave up 11 bases, with 17 bases separating them. The CDR3 spans 14 residues. Germline values: CDR1 SGHTA, CDR2 FQGNSA. This CDR3 reads CASSLEVLLNEQYF. The CDR3, as DNA: TGTGCCAGCAGCTTAGAGGTGCTACTGAATGAGCAGTACTTC.